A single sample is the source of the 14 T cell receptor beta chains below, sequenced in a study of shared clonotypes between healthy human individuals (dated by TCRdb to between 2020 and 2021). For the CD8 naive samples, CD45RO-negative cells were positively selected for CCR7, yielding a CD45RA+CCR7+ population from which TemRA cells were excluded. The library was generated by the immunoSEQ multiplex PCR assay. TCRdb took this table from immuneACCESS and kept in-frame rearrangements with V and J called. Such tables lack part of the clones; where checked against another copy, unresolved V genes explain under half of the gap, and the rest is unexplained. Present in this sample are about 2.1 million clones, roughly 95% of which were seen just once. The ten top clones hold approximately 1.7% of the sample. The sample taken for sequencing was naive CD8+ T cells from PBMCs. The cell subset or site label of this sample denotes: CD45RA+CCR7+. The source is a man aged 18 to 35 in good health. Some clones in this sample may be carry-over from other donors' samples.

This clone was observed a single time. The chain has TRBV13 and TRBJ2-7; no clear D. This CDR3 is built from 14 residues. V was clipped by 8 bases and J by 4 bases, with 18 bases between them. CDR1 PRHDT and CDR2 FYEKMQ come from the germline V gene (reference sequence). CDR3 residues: CASASSEGKYEQYF. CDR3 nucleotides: TGTGCCAGCGCAAGCTCAGAAGGCAAGTACGAGCAGTACTTC.

The CDR3 bases are TGTGCCAGCAGCCCAGGGCCCGAGCAGTACTTC. Translation: CASSPGPEQYF. The chain links TRBV11-2 to TRBJ2-7; the D gene is possibly TRBD1 (5 bases). Germline CDR1 SGHAT, CDR2 FQNNGV. This CDR3 comprises 11 residues. V lost 5 bases, J lost 6 bases, and 8 bases lay in between. The whole variable domain, remainder taken from reference TRBV11-2 and TRBJ2-7, is EAGVAQSPRYKIIEKRQSVAFWCNPISGHATLYWYQQILGQGPKLLIQFQNNGVVDDSQLPKDRFSAERLKGVDSTLKIQPAKLEDSAVYLCASSPGPEQYFGPGTRLTVT.

CDR3 amino acids: CASSEARTGVIYEQYF. Written as DNA, the CDR3 is TGTGCCAGCAGTGAAGCGCGGACAGGGGTGATCTACGAGCAGTACTTC. V and J are TRBV2 and TRBJ2-7, with 9 bases lining up with TRBD1. The CDR3 runs 16 residues. Germline V gene data show CDR1 as SNHLY and CDR2 as FYNNEI. V lost 0 bases and J lost 3; bases outside the gene matches: 6. Variable domain in full (rest from reference TRBV2 and TRBJ2-7): EPEVTQTPSHQVTQMGQEVILRCVPISNHLYFYWYRQILGQKVEFLVSFYNNEISEKSEIFDDQFSVERPDGSNFTLKIRSTKLEDSAMYFCASSEARTGVIYEQYFGPGTRLTVT.

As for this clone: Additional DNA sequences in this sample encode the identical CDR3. The CDR3 is CASSIDLGETQYF. The CDR3 DNA reads as TGTGCCAGTAGTATAGATTTGGGGGAGACCCAGTACTTC. The rearrangement joins TRBV19 to TRBJ2-5, with no clear D. The CDR3 loop spans 13 amino acids. The germline gives CDR1 LNHDA, CDR2 SQIVND (reference sequence). The germline V and J ends were trimmed by 0 bases and 5 bases, with 7 bases remaining between them.

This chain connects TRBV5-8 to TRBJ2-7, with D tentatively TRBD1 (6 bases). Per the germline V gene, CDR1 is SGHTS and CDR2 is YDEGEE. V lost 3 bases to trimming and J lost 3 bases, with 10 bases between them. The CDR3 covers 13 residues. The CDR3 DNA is TGTGCCAGCAGCTCGGACAGTCGCTACGAGCAGTACTTC. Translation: CASSSDSRYEQYF.

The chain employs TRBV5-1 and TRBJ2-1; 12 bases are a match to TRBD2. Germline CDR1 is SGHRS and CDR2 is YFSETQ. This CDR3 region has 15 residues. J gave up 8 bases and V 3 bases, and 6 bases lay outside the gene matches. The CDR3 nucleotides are TGCGCCAGCAGCTATAGGACTAGCGGGATCGATGAGCAGTTCTTC. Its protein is CASSYRTSGIDEQFF.

The CDR3 DNA follows: TGTGCCAGCAGCCCCCCTACAGGGAGTGCAGATACGCAGTATTTT. Its translation: CASSPPTGSADTQYF. This chain uses TRBV5-4 with TRBJ2-3, with D perhaps TRBD1 (6 bases). Germline V gene lookup returns CDR1 SGHNT and CDR2 YYREEE (reference sequence). The CDR3 covers 15 residues. Between the trimmed V and J ends, which lost 4 bases and 4 bases, there was a span of 16 bases.

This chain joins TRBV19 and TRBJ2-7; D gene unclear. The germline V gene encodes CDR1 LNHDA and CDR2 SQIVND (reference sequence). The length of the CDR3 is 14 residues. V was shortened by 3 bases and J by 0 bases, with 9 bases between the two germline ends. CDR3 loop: CASSMGGTSYEQYF. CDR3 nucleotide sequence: TGTGCCAGTAGTATGGGCGGAACCTCCTACGAGCAGTACTTC.

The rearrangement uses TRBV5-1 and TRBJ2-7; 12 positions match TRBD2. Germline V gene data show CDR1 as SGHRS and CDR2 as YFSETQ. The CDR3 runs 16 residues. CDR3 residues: CAATGTSGPVSYEQYF. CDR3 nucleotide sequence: TGCGCGGCCACCGGGACTAGCGGGCCAGTCTCCTACGAGCAGTACTTC.

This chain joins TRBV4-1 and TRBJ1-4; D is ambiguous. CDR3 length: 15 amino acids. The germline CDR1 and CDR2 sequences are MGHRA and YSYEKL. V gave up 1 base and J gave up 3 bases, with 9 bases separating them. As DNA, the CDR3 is TGCGCCAGCAGCCAAGTAGAGGGAGCTAATGAAAAACTGTTTTTT. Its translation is CASSQVEGANEKLFF.

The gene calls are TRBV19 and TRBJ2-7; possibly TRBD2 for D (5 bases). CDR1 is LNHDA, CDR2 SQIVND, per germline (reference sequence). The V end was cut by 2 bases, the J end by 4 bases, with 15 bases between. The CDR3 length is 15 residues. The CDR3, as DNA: TGTGCCAGTAGTATATCGAGCGGAACGACTTACGAGCAGTACTTC. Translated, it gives CASSISSGTTYEQYF.

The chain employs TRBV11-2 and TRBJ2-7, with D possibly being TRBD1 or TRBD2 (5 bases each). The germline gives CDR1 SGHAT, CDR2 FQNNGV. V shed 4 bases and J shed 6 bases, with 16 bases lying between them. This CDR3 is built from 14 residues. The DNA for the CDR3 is TGTGCCAGCAGCTCTCCCGGGGACGACGGCGAGCAGTACTTC. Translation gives CASSSPGDDGEQYF.

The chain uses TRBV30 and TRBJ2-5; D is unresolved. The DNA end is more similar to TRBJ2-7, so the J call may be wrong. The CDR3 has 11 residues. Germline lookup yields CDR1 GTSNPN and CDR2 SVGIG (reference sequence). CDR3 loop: CAWSKGLEQYF. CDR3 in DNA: TGTGCCTGGAGTAAAGGGCTCGAGCAGTACTTC.

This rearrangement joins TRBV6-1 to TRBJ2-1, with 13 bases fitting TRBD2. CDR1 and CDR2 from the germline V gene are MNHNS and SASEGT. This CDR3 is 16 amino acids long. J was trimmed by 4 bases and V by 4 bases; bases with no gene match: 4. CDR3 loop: CASSGWTSGGYNEQFF. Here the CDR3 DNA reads TGTGCCAGCAGTGGATGGACTAGCGGGGGATACAATGAGCAGTTCTTC.